The T cell receptor (beta chain) described here comes from a study of metastatic and nonmetastatic thyroid tumors. Study overall: For malignant and benign thyroid patients, tumor or nodule tissue and blood were the sources whose repertoires were compared.

Study processing details: Clinicopathological groups differed in CDR3, with these differences serving to build a distant-metastasis classifier for papillary thyroid cancer. TCRdb re-called clones from the PCR reads using MiXCR. It is TCRdb's table, rather than the study itself, that gives the V and J calls and clone size. The profile shows 11,000 to 15,000 clones, about 27% of them singletons. Thyroid surgery had not been preceded by any treatment in any patient. This clone has ten or more counts. The antigen is not known. General study points: Malignant thyroid tumors reportedly exceeded benign nodules significantly in TCR beta diversity, with the difference appearing in blood and tumor.

V shed 4 bases and J shed 4 bases, with 16 bases lying between them. Germline CDR1 reads MGHRA; CDR2 reads YSYEKL. The CDR3 extends over 16 amino acids. Sequenced: tumor tissue. The source of this sequence is a female donor with papillary thyroid cancer or a benign thyroid nodule (not recorded which). Some clones in this sample may be carry-over from other donors' samples. This chain uses TRBV4-1 with TRBJ2-2, with D tentatively TRBD2 (6 bases). The CDR3 is CASSRIRARGTGELFF. CDR3 DNA: TGCGCCAGCAGCCGCATTAGGGCGCGGGGCACCGGGGAGCTGTTTTTT.